The 28 T cell receptor beta chains reported below all come from one sample, sequenced in a study of T cell repertoires in cytomegalovirus infection. TCRdb reanalysed the reads using MiXCR and keeps one entry per CDR3 protein. The profile shows just over 450,000 distinct CDR3 sequences, roughly 46% of them singletons. Their cognate antigens are unknown. Here the sequenced sample was cultured PBMCs, taken from culture after CMV antigen stimulation. These receptor sequences come from a human donor in good health (CMV status not recorded). Some clones in this sample may be carry-over from other donors' samples.

The chain combines TRBV6-9 with TRBJ2-3; D gene unclear. CDR1 is MNHGY and CDR2 is SVAAGI in the germline V gene. CDR3 length equals 16 residues. Trimming removed 3 bases at V and 5 bases at J, with 18 bases between. The CDR3 DNA sequence: TGTGCCAGCAGTTACGGCGCAGCACACCCCGAAGATACGCAGTATTTT. This translates into CASSYGAAHPEDTQYF.

V usage is TRBV7-2 and J usage is TRBJ2-4; TRBD1 aligns across 7 bases. CDR3 size: 14 residues. The germline CDR1 and CDR2 sequences are SGHTA and FQGNSA. Trimming removed 0 bases from V and 12 bases from J; junction bases left unmatched: 8. The DNA for the CDR3 is TGTGCCAGCAGCTTAGCGCCTAGGACAGGTCCTCAGTACTTC. Translation: CASSLAPRTGPQYF.

The chain is built from TRBV6-8 and TRBJ2-7; D unclear. The germline CDR1 and CDR2 sequences are MNHGY and SAAAGT. The V end lost 2 bases, the J end lost 2 bases, and 7 bases lay between the germline ends. CDR3 length equals 13 residues. DNA of the CDR3: TGTGCCAGCAGTTACGGTGTTCCCTACGAGCAGTACTTC. It encodes CASSYGVPYEQYF.

V is TRBV7-2 and J is TRBJ1-5; D is ambiguous. Deletions cut 4 bases from V and 2 bases from J, with 12 bases between. The germline CDR1 and CDR2 sequences are SGHTA and FQGNSA. This CDR3 region has 15 residues. In DNA form, the CDR3 reads TGTGCCAGCAGCTCGGGTATCGATCGCAATCAGCCCCAGCATTTT. Amino acid sequence: CASSSGIDRNQPQHF. Drawing the rest from reference TRBV7-2 and TRBJ1-5, the complete variable domain is GAGVSQSPSNKVTEKGKDVELRCDPISGHTALYWYRQSLGQGLEFLIYFQGNSAPDKSGLPSDRFSAERTGGSVSTLTIQRTQQEDSAVYLCASSSGIDRNQPQHFGDGTRLSIL.

The chain links TRBV25-1 to TRBJ2-7; unclear D gene. Germline values: CDR1 MGHDK, CDR2 SYGVNS. This CDR3 is 13 amino acids long. V lost 3 bases and J lost 3, with 9 bases in between. This CDR3 reads CASSETHDYEQYF. CDR3 bases: TGTGCCAGCAGTGAGACCCACGACTACGAGCAGTACTTC.

The chain carries TRBV7-6 and TRBJ2-1, with TRBD2 identical over 8 bases. The CDR3 contains 15 residues. V lost 5 bases to trimming and J lost 5 bases; unmatched junction nucleotides: 8. Germline V gene data show CDR1 as SGHVS and CDR2 as FNYEAQ. The chain's CDR3 is CASSPLTSVDNEQFF. In DNA, the CDR3 is TGTGCCAGCAGCCCACTGACTAGCGTCGACAATGAGCAGTTCTTC. Supplemented by reference TRBV7-6 and TRBJ2-1, the full variable domain reads GAGVSQSPRYKVTKRGQDVALRCDPISGHVSLYWYRQALGQGPEFLTYFNYEAQQDKSGLPNDRFSAERPEGSISTLTIQRTEQRDSAMYRCASSPLTSVDNEQFFGPGTRLTVL.

This clonotype was observed a few times. This rearrangement joins TRBV7-6 to TRBJ2-2; no firm D call. Germline V gives CDR1 SGHVS, CDR2 FNYEAQ. CDR3 size: 14 residues. The V end lost 3 bases, the J end lost 6 bases, and 11 bases lay between the germline ends. DNA of the CDR3: TGTGCCAGCAGCTTGGTTGGCTCGTCCGGGGAGCTGTTTTTT. Encoded protein: CASSLVGSSGELFF. Full variable domain (rest looked up from reference TRBV7-6 and TRBJ2-2): GAGVSQSPRYKVTKRGQDVALRCDPISGHVSLYWYRQALGQGPEFLTYFNYEAQQDKSGLPNDRFSAERPEGSISTLTIQRTEQRDSAMYRCASSLVGSSGELFFGEGSRLTVL.

The gene calls are TRBV7-2 and TRBJ2-3, with 7 bases fitting TRBD2. Germline-derived CDR1 and CDR2 are SGHTA and FQGNSA. The V gene end was trimmed by 3 bases and the J gene end by 4 bases; junction bases not matched to a gene: 7. There are 15 residues in the CDR3. CDR3 sequence reads: CASSFGGSQADTQYF. Here the CDR3 DNA reads TGTGCCAGCAGCTTCGGGGGGAGTCAGGCAGATACGCAGTATTTT. The full variable domain, rest sourced from reference TRBV7-2 and TRBJ2-3, is GAGVSQSPSNKVTEKGKDVELRCDPISGHTALYWYRQSLGQGLEFLIYFQGNSAPDKSGLPSDRFSAERTGGSVSTLTIQRTQQEDSAVYLCASSFGGSQADTQYFGPGTRLTVL.

The chain employs TRBV7-6 and TRBJ2-5; 9 nucleotides line up with TRBD1. This CDR3 has 15 amino acids. After removal of 1 base from V and 2 bases from J, the junction contained 2 bases not matched to a gene. Germline V CDR1 and CDR2: SGHVS, FNYEAQ. This chain's CDR3 is CASSLEGTGQETQYF. CDR3 coding DNA: TGTGCCAGCAGCTTAGAAGGGACAGGGCAAGAGACCCAGTACTTC.

CDR3: CASSLTPGTGGYEQYF. CDR3 bases: TGCGCCAGCAGCCTCACCCCCGGGACAGGGGGCTACGAGCAGTACTTC. The rearrangement joins TRBV4-3 to TRBJ2-7, with 11 bases aligning to TRBD1. V gave up 4 bases and J gave up 3 bases; unmatched junction bases: 8. CDR3 size: 16 residues. Germline V CDR1 and CDR2: LGHNA, YSLEER.

CDR3 DNA sequence: TGTGCCAGCAGTGACCCCGGGACAGGGAGCACTGAAGCTTTCTTT. This codes for CASSDPGTGSTEAFF. This chain connects TRBV25-1 to TRBJ1-1, with 9 bases identical to TRBD1. CDR1 MGHDK and CDR2 SYGVNS come from the germline V gene. Losses at the gene ends were 3 bases for V and 4 bases for J; bases not matched to a gene: 6. The CDR3 spans 15 residues.

This clonotype has a single count. CDR3 DNA: TGTGCCAGCAGTTTATCGAAGTTCTTCTACGAGCAGTACTTC. Translation: CASSLSKFFYEQYF. The chain combines TRBV27 with TRBJ2-7; the D is unclear. The V end was cut by 0 bases, the J end by 3 bases, with 9 bases between. This CDR3 has 14 amino acids. Germline V CDR1 and CDR2: MNHEY, SMNVEV (reference sequence).

The chain recombines TRBV19 with TRBJ1-2; tentatively, D is TRBD1 (5 bases). The V end was cut by 7 bases, the J end by 6 bases, with 21 bases between. This CDR3 has 15 amino acids. Germline V gene data show CDR1 as LNHDA and CDR2 as SQIVND (reference sequence). CDR3 DNA: TGTGCCAGTAAAGACGGACCCGGGGCTTTAAATGGCTACACCTTC. As protein: CASKDGPGALNGYTF.

This clonotype was seen a single time. V usage is TRBV4-2 and J usage is TRBJ1-5; no clear D gene. Trimming took off 0 bases at V and 0 bases at J, with 12 bases between the two ends. The germline gives CDR1 LGHNA, CDR2 YNFKEQ. This CDR3 has 17 amino acids. The chain's CDR3 is CASSQEKDSYSNQPQHF. The DNA of the CDR3 is TGTGCCAGCAGCCAAGAAAAGGACTCTTATAGCAATCAGCCCCAGCATTTT.

The genes are TRBV6-1 and TRBJ2-1, with unresolved D. In germline, CDR1 is MNHNS, CDR2 SASEGT. V shed 4 bases and J shed 8 bases, with 12 bases lying between them. This CDR3 is built from 13 residues. The CDR3 coding sequence is TGTGCCAGCAGTGTGTGGGGTCCGGATGAGCAGTTCTTC. Translating it yields CASSVWGPDEQFF.

The V gene is TRBV11-3, the J gene TRBJ1-4, with 9 bases matching TRBD1. V trimming: 5 bases; J trimming: 8 bases; junction bases outside the gene matches: 9. This CDR3 is 15 amino acids long. Germline V CDR1 and CDR2: SGHNT, YENEEA. CDR3 sequence: CASSTGQGKGEKLFF. The CDR3 region has the DNA TGTGCCAGCAGCACGGGACAGGGAAAGGGGGAAAAACTGTTTTTT.

The chain uses TRBV20-1 and TRBJ1-1; D uncertain. Trimming took off 5 bases at V and 1 base at J, with 17 bases between the two ends. Germline assignment: CDR1 DFQATT and CDR2 SNEGSKA (reference sequence). The CDR3 spans 15 residues. The CDR3 sequence is CSAEGLAPENTEAFF. CDR3 DNA sequence: TGCAGTGCTGAGGGTTTGGCCCCTGAGAACACTGAAGCTTTCTTT.

The chain is built from TRBV28 and TRBJ1-1; the D gene is possibly TRBD1 (5 bases). CDR1 and CDR2 (germline): MDHEN, SYDVKM. The CDR3 runs 14 residues. Trimming cost V 6 bases and J 3 bases, with 14 bases left between them. The CDR3 here is CASRPRQSHTEAFF. In nucleotides, the CDR3 is TGTGCCAGCAGACCCAGACAGTCACACACTGAAGCTTTCTTT.

The V call is TRBV7-2, the J call TRBJ2-5; D is possibly TRBD2 (6 bases). The CDR3 is 14 residues long. The germline V and J ends were trimmed by 2 bases and 5 bases, with 12 bases remaining between them. Germline V gives CDR1 SGHTA, CDR2 FQGNSA. This chain's CDR3 is CASSLPGVGETQYF. In DNA form, the CDR3 reads TGTGCCAGCAGCTTACCGGGAGTGGGCGAGACCCAGTACTTC.

This clonotype came up a few times. This chain joins TRBV6-1 and TRBJ2-3; 8 bases fit TRBD2. In germline, CDR1 is MNHNS, CDR2 SASEGT. V lost 2 bases and J lost 2; bases outside the gene matches: 3. CDR3 size: 15 residues. The CDR3 coding sequence is TGTGCCAGCAGTGAATGGGGACTAGTCACAGATACGCAGTATTTT. Translating it yields CASSEWGLVTDTQYF.

CDR3 coding DNA: TGTGCCAGCAGTTTCTTCCCCAGAGGACTAGCGGGATCCTACGAGCAGTACTTC. This encodes CASSFFPRGLAGSYEQYF. This sequence joins TRBV6-2 or TRBV6-3 and TRBJ2-7; 12 positions match TRBD2. Germline loops: CDR1 MNHEY, CDR2 SVGEGT. CDR3 length equals 18 residues. Unmatched junction bases numbered 11, after V lost 4 bases and J lost 1 base.

This clonotype has only a few counts. This chain connects TRBV12-3 or TRBV12-4 to TRBJ2-7, with 7 bases aligning to TRBD1. There are 13 residues in the CDR3. V lost 4 bases, J lost 7 bases, and 7 bases stayed unmatched. The CDR3 sequence: CASSSINRGEQYF. CDR3 sequence (DNA): TGTGCCAGCAGTTCAATAAACAGGGGAGAGCAGTACTTC.

The chain has TRBV6-8 and TRBJ2-1; D not certain. Germline V lookup: CDR1 MNHGY, CDR2 SAAAGT. The CDR3 is made up of 16 amino acids. V was pared by 6 bases and J by 1 base, with 16 bases between. The CDR3 region has the DNA TGTGCCAGCAGCTCCCCCCCCCTCGCTTCCTACAATGAGCAGTTCTTC. It encodes CASSSPPLASYNEQFF.

This clonotype has more than one count but fewer than ten. The chain uses TRBV6-2 or TRBV6-3 and TRBJ2-7; D gene unclear. Germline V gene sequence: CDR1 MNHEY, CDR2 SVGEGT. Deletions cut 2 bases from V and 3 bases from J, with 14 bases between. The CDR3 consists of 15 residues. The CDR3 DNA is TGTGCCAGCAGTTACCCCTCCTTAAGTATCTACGAGCAGTACTTC. It encodes CASSYPSLSIYEQYF.

In this sample, this clonotype turned up a few times. The chain links TRBV7-2 to TRBJ1-1; D not certain. V shed 3 bases and J shed 5 bases, with 1 base lying between them. This CDR3 has 10 amino acids. CDR1 and CDR2 from the germline V gene are SGHTA and FQGNSA. As DNA, the CDR3 is TGTGCCAGCAGCTTGACTGAAGCTTTCTTT. Amino acid sequence: CASSLTEAFF.

This chain connects TRBV4-2 to TRBJ2-3; 8 bases are shared with TRBD1. Trimming took 3 bases from V and 4 from J; bases not matched to a gene: 3. CDR3 size: 14 residues. Per germline, CDR1 LGHNA and CDR2 YNFKEQ. As DNA, the CDR3 is TGTGCCAGCAGCCATGGACAGGGAGCAGATACGCAGTATTTT. As protein: CASSHGQGADTQYF.

This chain links TRBV6-2 or TRBV6-3 with TRBJ2-4, with D possibly being TRBD2 (5 bases). The CDR3 totals 13 residues. V lost 2 bases and J lost 10, with 12 bases in between. Per germline, CDR1 MNHEY and CDR2 SVGEGT. The CDR3 DNA sequence: TGTGCCAGCAGTTACCTCTGGACTCGGATTCAGTACTTC. It codes for CASSYLWTRIQYF.

This clonotype was observed a few times. The rearrangement uses TRBV12-3 or TRBV12-4 and TRBJ2-3; a possible D gene is TRBD2 (5 bases). V lost 6 bases and J lost 3, with 10 bases in between. This CDR3 comprises 13 residues. In nucleotides, the CDR3 is TGTGCCAGCAGCCGAAGCGGAACAGATACGCAGTATTTT. This translates into CASSRSGTDTQYF.